The 20 T cell receptor beta chains below all came from one sample that was sequenced in a study of shared clonotypes between healthy human individuals. Profiling relied on immunoSEQ multiplex PCR, and the TCRdb table lists in-frame clones only, not all of them. The table shows 750,000 to 1,000,000 clones, with roughly 92% occurring only once. The naive CD8 population came from CD45RO-negative cells selected for CCR7, without terminally differentiated effector memory CD45RA+ cells. Sequencing input: naive CD8+ T cells sorted from blood. The origin of the receptors is a man between 25 and 39 years old in good health.

The rearrangement joins TRBV11-1 to TRBJ2-5; no clear D. The V and J ends lost 3 bases and 1 base respectively, with 6 bases between them. Per germline, CDR1 SGHAT and CDR2 FQDESV (reference sequence). The CDR3 is made up of 13 amino acids. CDR3 DNA: TGTGCCAGCAGCTTTGGCCGCCAAGAGACCCAGTACTTC. This translates into CASSFGRQETQYF.

The CDR3, as DNA: TGCGCCAGCAGTGAGTCGCCCGGACTAGTCGTTGCTGAGCAGTTCTTC. Its translation is CASSESPGLVVAEQFF. V usage is TRBV10-1 and J usage is TRBJ2-1; 7 bases align to TRBD2. V was clipped by 0 bases and J by 9 bases; unmatched bases: 11. Germline CDR1 is WNHNN and CDR2 is SYGVQD (reference sequence). This CDR3 comprises 16 residues.

This clone was recorded once. This sequence joins TRBV28 and TRBJ2-3; no definite D call. In germline, CDR1 is MDHEN, CDR2 SYDVKM. The CDR3 is 16 amino acids. V lost 1 base and J 2 bases, leaving 13 bases between the germline ends. The CDR3 nucleotides are TGTGCCAGCAGTTTATTTGGTTTAGGGCCCACAGATACGCAGTATTTT. It codes for CASSLFGLGPTDTQYF. Using reference TRBV28 and TRBJ2-3 for the parts outside the CDR3, the full variable domain is DVKVTQSSRYLVKRTGEKVFLECVQDMDHENMFWYRQDPGLGLRLIYFSYDVKMKEKGDIPEGYSVSREKKERFSLILESASTNQTSMYLCASSLFGLGPTDTQYFGPGTRLTVL.

This clone was seen just once. CDR3: CASTGGQGISEQFF. The CDR3 region has the DNA TGCGCCAGCACTGGGGGGCAGGGTATCAGTGAGCAGTTCTTC. This chain links TRBV4-1 with TRBJ2-1; D may match TRBD1 or TRBD2 (6 bases each). The CDR3 sequence is 14 residues long. The germline V gene has CDR1 MGHRA and CDR2 YSYEKL. The germline V and J ends were trimmed by 7 bases and 9 bases, with 19 bases remaining between them.

This clone was detected only once. The genes are TRBV2 and TRBJ2-5; TRBD1 or TRBD2 may be the D gene (6 bases each). CDR1 is SNHLY and CDR2 is FYNNEI in the germline V gene. V gave up 6 bases and J gave up 4 bases, with 21 bases separating them. The CDR3 consists of 16 residues. The CDR3 loop is CASRTTTGRRRETQYF. The CDR3 DNA is TGTGCCAGCAGGACGACCACAGGGAGGAGAAGAGAGACCCAGTACTTC. The variable domain in full, with the rest retrieved from reference TRBV2 and TRBJ2-5, is EPEVTQTPSHQVTQMGQEVILRCVPISNHLYFYWYRQILGQKVEFLVSFYNNEISEKSEIFDDQFSVERPDGSNFTLKIRSTKLEDSAMYFCASRTTTGRRRETQYFGPGTRLLVL.

J is TRBJ2-7 and V is TRBV27; 8 nucleotides line up with TRBD2. The CDR3 runs 15 residues. Germline-derived CDR1 and CDR2 are MNHEY and SMNVEV (reference sequence). V lost 4 bases to trimming and J lost 3 bases; unmatched junction nucleotides: 8. CDR3 bases: TGTGCCAGCAGTTCGTCGGGGGGGGGCTTCTACGAGCAGTACTTC. It translates to CASSSSGGGFYEQYF.

The chain carries TRBV14 and TRBJ2-1; unclear D gene. Per the germline V gene, CDR1 is SGHDN and CDR2 is FVKESK. CDR3 length equals 16 residues. Trimming stripped 0 bases from V and 2 bases from J, with 11 bases between. The DNA of the CDR3 is TGTGCCAGCAGCCAAGAAGTAGGTCGCCCCTACAATGAGCAGTTCTTC. The encoded protein is CASSQEVGRPYNEQFF. The full variable domain, with the rest looked up from reference TRBV14 and TRBJ2-1, is EAGVTQFPSHSVIEKGQTVTLRCDPISGHDNLYWYRRVMGKEIKFLLHFVKESKQDESGMPNNRFLAERTGGTYSTLKVQPAELEDSGVYFCASSQEVGRPYNEQFFGPGTRLTVL.

V and J are TRBV5-6 and TRBJ2-2; a possible D gene is TRBD1 (6 bases). The CDR3 contains 12 residues. V gave up 4 bases and J gave up 7 bases, with 8 bases separating them. The germline V gene encodes CDR1 SGHDT and CDR2 YYEEEE. The CDR3, as DNA: TGTGCCAGCAGCCGAGGGGGCGGGGAGCTGTTTTTT. This translates into CASSRGGGELFF.

Only one count was recorded for this clone. The rearrangement uses TRBV10-1 and TRBJ2-3; 7 bases are shared with TRBD1. Germline CDR1 WNHNN, CDR2 SYGVQD (reference sequence). The length of the CDR3 is 15 residues. With 2 bases clipped from V and 4 bases from J, the junction kept 6 bases outside the gene matches. DNA for the CDR3: TGCGCCAGCAGTGAGACCGACAGGGCAGCAGATACGCAGTATTTT. Its protein is CASSETDRAADTQYF.

The genes are TRBV5-8 and TRBJ2-7, with TRBD1 as a possible D gene (6 bases). Looked up from germline, CDR1 is SGHTS and CDR2 is YDEGEE. The germline V and J ends were trimmed by 8 bases and 0 bases, with 21 bases remaining between them. The CDR3 contains 16 residues. The DNA for the CDR3 is TGTGCCAGTCACCACCCGCAGGGGATGAGCTCCTACGAGCAGTACTTC. Its protein product is CASHHPQGMSSYEQYF.

A single count supports this clone. V gene TRBV2 combines with J gene TRBJ2-7; TRBD2 matches at 11 bases. After removal of 6 bases from V and 12 bases from J, the junction contained 13 bases not matched to a gene. This CDR3 region has 14 residues. The V gene's germline CDR1 is SNHLY and CDR2 FYNNEI. The CDR3 reads CASRGETSGKGSYF. CDR3 coding DNA: TGTGCCAGCAGAGGGGAGACTAGCGGGAAAGGTTCGTACTTC.

This chain links TRBV11-2 with TRBJ1-2; D is perhaps TRBD1 (5 bases). There are 16 residues in the CDR3. The V end lost 0 bases, the J end lost 1 base, and 12 bases lay between the germline ends. Germline V gene sequence: CDR1 SGHAT, CDR2 FQNNGV. The CDR3 DNA reads TGTGCCAGCAGCTTAGAGGAGACAGCGATTAACTATGGCTACACCTTC. It is translated as CASSLEETAINYGYTF.

Written as DNA, the CDR3 is TGTGCCAGCAGCTTAACAGGGATGGATACGCAGTATTTT. It is translated as CASSLTGMDTQYF. V is TRBV7-3 and J is TRBJ2-3; D is unclear. From germline, CDR1 is SGHTA and CDR2 FQGTGA. V was clipped by 0 bases and J by 6 bases, with 7 bases between them. The CDR3 has 13 residues.

The chain recombines TRBV7-9 with TRBJ1-2, with 7 nucleotides matching TRBD1. There are 15 residues in the CDR3. V was clipped by 5 bases and J by 3 bases; unmatched bases: 9. The germline V gene encodes CDR1 SEHNR and CDR2 FQNEAQ (reference sequence). CDR3 DNA sequence: TGTGCCAGCAGCAACCCGCAGGACAGGCACTATGGCTACACCTTC. As protein: CASSNPQDRHYGYTF.

The chain couples TRBV11-1 to TRBJ1-2; maybe TRBD1 (6 bases). V was clipped by 4 bases and J by 6 bases, with 15 bases between them. This CDR3 is built from 14 residues. Germline CDR1 and CDR2: SGHAT and FQDESV (reference sequence). The CDR3 sequence is CASSSRAEGDGYTF. DNA for the CDR3: TGTGCCAGCAGCTCCAGGGCAGAGGGGGATGGCTACACCTTC.

This rearrangement joins TRBV6-4 to TRBJ2-3; 7 bases match TRBD2. The trim removed 5 bases at V and 3 bases at J, leaving 8 bases unmatched. The CDR3 spans 15 residues. From germline, CDR1 is MRHNA and CDR2 SNTAGT. CDR3 region: CASSSGLAVTDTQYF. DNA of the CDR3: TGTGCCAGCAGTTCGGGCCTAGCGGTTACAGATACGCAGTATTTT.

The rearrangement uses TRBV6-1 and TRBJ2-7, with 7 bases that match TRBD1. Germline loops: CDR1 MNHNS, CDR2 SASEGT. V lost 2 bases and J lost 0; bases outside the gene matches: 4. This CDR3 contains 15 residues. The CDR3 here is CASSERGQPSYEQYF. CDR3 DNA: TGTGCCAGCAGTGAAAGGGGGCAGCCCTCCTACGAGCAGTACTTC.

This chain uses TRBV9 with TRBJ2-2, with D possibly TRBD2 on 6 matching bases. Trimming removed 2 bases from V and 4 bases from J, with 12 bases in between. CDR1 is SGDLS and CDR2 is YYNGEE in the germline V gene. The CDR3 loop spans 15 amino acids. The CDR3 protein is CASSVGGTGTGELFF. In DNA, the CDR3 is TGTGCCAGCAGCGTTGGCGGGACGGGCACCGGGGAGCTGTTTTTT.

This chain links TRBV7-9 with TRBJ2-2, with D unclear. The CDR3 is made up of 16 amino acids. V was cut by 5 bases and J by 1 base, with 14 bases left in between. Germline-derived CDR1 and CDR2 are SEHNR and FQNEAQ (reference sequence). The CDR3, as DNA: TGTGCCAGCAGCCGAAGTATCGTCGTGAACACCGGGGAGCTGTTTTTT. It translates to CASSRSIVVNTGELFF. The full variable domain, rest sourced from reference TRBV7-9 and TRBJ2-2, is DTGVSQNPRHKITKRGQNVTFRCDPISEHNRLYWYRQTLGQGPEFLTYFQNEAQLEKSRLLSDRFSAERPKGSFSTLEIQRTEQGDSAMYLCASSRSIVVNTGELFFGEGSRLTVL.

The chain has TRBV6-1 and TRBJ2-7; D is uncertain. In germline, CDR1 is MNHNS, CDR2 SASEGT. With 7 bases removed from V and 3 bases from J, the gap between germline ends came to 10 bases. The CDR3 spans 12 residues. CDR3 protein: CASTSPLYEQYF. The CDR3 region has the DNA TGTGCCAGCACCTCTCCACTCTACGAGCAGTACTTC.